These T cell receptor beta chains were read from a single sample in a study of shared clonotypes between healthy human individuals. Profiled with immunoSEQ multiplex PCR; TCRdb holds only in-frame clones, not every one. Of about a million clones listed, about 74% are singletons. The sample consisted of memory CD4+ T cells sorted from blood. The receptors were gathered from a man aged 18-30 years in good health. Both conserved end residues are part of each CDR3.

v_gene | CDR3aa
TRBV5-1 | CASREGGDLTDTQYF
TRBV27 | CASSFNGYGYTF
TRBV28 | CASGNRPHEQYF
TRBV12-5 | CASEKSTSTDTQYF
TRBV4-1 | CASSRSGLQETQYF
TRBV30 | CAWSGGPNEQFF
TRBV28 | CASSPPTGTWENEQFF
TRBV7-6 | CASSQRTDTQYF
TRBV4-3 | CARLRGRGSNSPLHF
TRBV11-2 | CASSYQGKQPQHF
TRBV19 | CASSILTRGSEAFF
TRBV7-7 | CASSLAERETQYF
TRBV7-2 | CASGQGNYGYTF
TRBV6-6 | CASSYIAGAGEQYF
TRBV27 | CASSLSRTGGSPLHF
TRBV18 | CASSLFRDSHQETQYF
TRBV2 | CASSSMTGKNTEAFF
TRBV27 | CASRPSPADNEKLFF
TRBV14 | CASSQERNRGFSTDTQYF
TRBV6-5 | CASRGTGNSGNTIYF
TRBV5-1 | CASSLSTHEAFF
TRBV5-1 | CASRRTGGRDGYTF
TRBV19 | CASSRGAGGYSNQPQHF
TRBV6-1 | CASSPRRDTQYF
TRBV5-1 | CASSLPGSGANVLTF
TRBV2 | CASRGPGQGGNEQFF
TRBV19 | CASSSGSVRTDTQYF
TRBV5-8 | CASSLRTSGADKRDNEQFF
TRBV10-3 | CAMKLASGELFF
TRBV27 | CASSFRTGTENYYGYTF
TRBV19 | CASSITSAGSSYNEQFF
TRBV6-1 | CASSELVNQPQHF
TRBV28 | CASSLGGQPRDTQYF
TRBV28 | CASSSERGTYEQYF
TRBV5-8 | CASGGGQVNYGYTF
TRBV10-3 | CAIRAGGYEQYF